The subject of this entry is one T cell receptor beta chain. CDR1 LNHDA and CDR2 SQIVND come from the germline V gene (reference sequence). This CDR3 region has 14 residues. Trimming removed 3 bases from V and 5 bases from J, with 13 bases in between. The data were obtained in a study of circulating tumor DNA in untreated peripheral T-cell lymphoma. Data came from immunoSEQ multiplex PCR; TCRdb stores just in-frame clones and leaves some out. Seen here are 4,900 or so clones, under 80% observed once, and the top ten hold roughly 44%. The chain uses TRBV19 and TRBJ2-5; unclear D gene. The TCR originated in a human donor with peripheral T-cell lymphoma. Material for sequencing was tumor tissue. The CDR3 DNA follows: TGTGCCAGTAGTATCCCGAGTGTGGGGGAGACCCAGTACTTC. Its translation: CASSIPSVGETQYF.